The 10 T cell receptor beta chains listed next were all sequenced from one sample in a study of a mutant IDH1 vaccine in newly diagnosed glioma. Sample time point: baseline, week 1 (first vaccination visit). Treatment meaning: pre-vaccination baseline after standard-of-care therapy. Measured with immunoSEQ multiplex PCR; TCRdb has only the in-frame clones, and not every one. The data contain 20,000 to 25,000 clones, 93% of them singletons. Here the sequenced sample was PBMCs, taken from a glioma patient treated with radiotherapy, temozolomide or both. The receptors here all came from a man aged 40-49 years with glioma.

V and J are TRBV6-5 and TRBJ1-2; D remains ambiguous. Per the germline V gene, CDR1 is MNHEY and CDR2 is SVGAGI. V was cut by 6 bases and J by 8 bases, with 19 bases left in between. This CDR3 is 14 amino acids long. CDR3 loop: CASRDPGSGRGYTF. The CDR3 coding sequence is TGTGCCAGCAGAGATCCGGGGTCGGGGAGAGGCTACACCTTC.

The chain carries TRBV7-9 and TRBJ2-1; D uncertain. V lost 4 bases and J 12 bases, leaving 10 bases between the germline ends. This CDR3 region has 11 residues. Germline V gene lookup returns CDR1 SEHNR and CDR2 FQNEAQ (reference sequence). CDR3 bases: TGTGCCAGCAGCTCCCTATGGTCGCAGTTCTTC. Amino acids: CASSSLWSQFF.

In its sample, this clone was seen once. The chain is built from TRBV7-9 and TRBJ1-6; the match to TRBD1 covers 7 bases. Trimming took 5 bases from V and 14 from J; bases not matched to a gene: 9. The CDR3 runs to 13 residues. From germline, CDR1 is SEHNR and CDR2 FQNEAQ (reference sequence). The CDR3 loop is CASSTRGGLSLHF. The CDR3 nucleotides are TGTGCCAGCAGCACCAGGGGGGGCCTCTCCCTCCACTTT.

This sequence joins TRBV9 and TRBJ2-5; the D call may be TRBD1 or TRBD2 (5 bases each). CDR1 and CDR2 from the germline V gene are SGDLS and YYNGEE. The CDR3 extends over 15 amino acids. V lost 5 bases to trimming and J lost 4 bases, with 18 bases between them. CDR3 region: CASSSKRGTGETQYF. The CDR3 DNA reads TGTGCCAGCAGTTCTAAGAGGGGAACAGGAGAGACCCAGTACTTC.

The rearrangement links TRBV9 to TRBJ2-7, with D uncertain. V lost 0 bases and J 3 bases, leaving 10 bases between the germline ends. CDR3 length equals 14 residues. Germline lookup yields CDR1 SGDLS and CDR2 YYNGEE. CDR3 DNA: TGTGCCAGCAGCGTAGCGGACGCTGGCTACGAGCAGTACTTC. This gives the protein CASSVADAGYEQYF.

The rearrangement joins TRBV11-2 to TRBJ2-7; D is undetermined. The CDR3 is made up of 12 amino acids. Trimming cost V 5 bases and J 4 bases, with 9 bases left between them. Per germline, CDR1 SGHAT and CDR2 FQNNGV. This chain's CDR3 is CASSLTKYEQYF. The CDR3 DNA sequence: TGTGCCAGCAGCCTCACCAAGTACGAGCAGTACTTC.

This sequence joins TRBV5-6 and TRBJ1-5, with unresolved D. Trimming took off 3 bases at V and 0 bases at J, with 10 bases between the two ends. Germline lookup yields CDR1 SGHDT and CDR2 YYEEEE. There are 15 residues in the CDR3. The CDR3 spells CASSSTEDSNQPQHF. The CDR3 bases are TGTGCCAGCAGCTCAACAGAAGATAGCAATCAGCCCCAGCATTTT.

This clone was seen a single time. The chain carries TRBV9 and TRBJ1-2; D is unresolved. The ends were cut back, 1 base at V and 2 bases at J, with 6 bases in the middle. The CDR3 totals 13 residues. CDR1 and CDR2 from the germline V gene are SGDLS and YYNGEE. The CDR3 loop reads CASSVLANYGYTF. The CDR3 coding sequence is TGTGCCAGCAGCGTACTGGCGAACTATGGCTACACCTTC.

This clone is a singleton in its sample. For the CDR3, the DNA is TGTGCCTGGAGTAGGACAGGGGGGCGCAAATTCTATGGCTACACCTTC. As protein: CAWSRTGGRKFYGYTF. The chain is built from TRBV30 and TRBJ1-2; TRBD1 matches at 10 bases. After removal of 2 bases from V and 4 bases from J, the junction contained 10 bases not matched to a gene. The CDR3 has 16 amino acids. Per germline, CDR1 GTSNPN and CDR2 SVGIG (reference sequence).

V and J are TRBV14 and TRBJ2-3; 7 bases agree with TRBD2. With 4 bases clipped from V and 6 bases from J, the junction kept 7 bases outside the gene matches. Per germline, CDR1 SGHDN and CDR2 FVKESK. This CDR3 spans 14 amino acids. CDR3 region: CASSLGLVSDTQYF. Written as DNA, the CDR3 is TGTGCCAGCAGCCTCGGACTAGTCTCTGATACGCAGTATTTT. Combining the CDR3 with reference TRBV14 and TRBJ2-3 gives the whole variable domain EAGVTQFPSHSVIEKGQTVTLRCDPISGHDNLYWYRRVMGKEIKFLLHFVKESKQDESGMPNNRFLAERTGGTYSTLKVQPAELEDSGVYFCASSLGLVSDTQYFGPGTRLTVL.